A single sample is the source of the 12 T cell receptor beta chains below, sequenced in a study of CD4+ T cells in melanoma. The data were produced by immunoSEQ multiplex PCR, yet TCRdb's version contains in-frame clones alone and is incomplete. The sample carries roughly 120,000 clones, about 90% recorded once. The sample taken for sequencing was peripheral blood. These TCRs come from a human donor with melanoma.

V gene TRBV7-2 combines with J gene TRBJ2-3; 9 nucleotides line up with TRBD2. Germline V gives CDR1 SGHTA, CDR2 FQGNSA. The length of the CDR3 is 17 residues. Trimming removed 8 bases from V and 5 bases from J; junction bases left unmatched: 17. The DNA of the CDR3 is TGTGCCAGCGGACTAGGGGTTGTGCGGGAGGGCCGAGATACGCAGTATTTT. Its translation: CASGLGVVREGRDTQYF.

The V gene is TRBV28, the J gene TRBJ2-2, with 9 bases that match TRBD1. The V and J ends lost 6 bases and 8 bases, in that order; junction bases with no gene match: 10. Germline values: CDR1 MDHEN, CDR2 SYDVKM. The CDR3 totals 15 residues. The DNA for the CDR3 is TGTGCCAGCAGCGCCGGGACAGGGCGACCGGGGGAGCTGTTTTTT. Translation gives CASSAGTGRPGELFF.

This chain uses TRBV11-3 with TRBJ1-4; D not resolved. The V gene lost 6 bases and the J gene lost 4 bases, with 3 bases spanning the gap. The CDR3 spans 11 residues. Germline V lookup: CDR1 SGHNT, CDR2 YENEEA. CDR3 sequence reads: CASSVNEKLFF. For the CDR3, the DNA is TGTGCCAGCAGTGTTAATGAAAAACTGTTTTTT.

The J gene is TRBJ2-5, the V gene TRBV10-3; 9 nucleotides align to TRBD2. The germline V gene encodes CDR1 ENHRY and CDR2 SYGVKD. The V segment lost 3 bases and the J segment 5 bases; nucleotides outside the gene matches: 4. This CDR3 is built from 14 residues. In DNA form, the CDR3 reads TGTGCCATCAGTGATATTAGCGGGGGTGAGACCCAGTACTTC. Translated, it gives CAISDISGGETQYF.

The genes are TRBV5-6 and TRBJ2-7; 10 bases are shared with TRBD2. The germline gives CDR1 SGHDT, CDR2 YYEEEE. Trimming removed 1 base from V and 3 bases from J; junction bases left unmatched: 7. This CDR3 has 16 residues. The CDR3 reads CASSLSLVAGGYEQYF. The CDR3 DNA follows: TGTGCCAGCAGCTTGAGTCTCGTAGCGGGGGGCTACGAGCAGTACTTC. Full variable domain (remainder filled in from reference TRBV5-6 and TRBJ2-7): DAGVTQSPTHLIKTRGQQVTLRCSPKSGHDTVSWYQQALGQGPQFIFQYYEEEERQRGNFPDRFSGHQFPNYSSELNVNALLLGDSALYLCASSLSLVAGGYEQYFGPGTRLTVT.

The V gene is TRBV28, the J gene TRBJ2-7; TRBD2 agrees at 13 bases. The CDR3 contains 16 residues. The germline CDR1 and CDR2 sequences are MDHEN and SYDVKM. Unmatched junction bases numbered 7, after V lost 3 bases and J lost 5 bases. The CDR3 DNA reads as TGTGCCAGCAGTTTGTCCGGACTAGCGGGAGCCCACGAGCAGTACTTC. This codes for CASSLSGLAGAHEQYF.

The chain carries TRBV2 and TRBJ2-7; 8 bases align to TRBD1. The CDR3 length is 17 residues. After removal of 6 bases from V and 2 bases from J, the junction contained 15 bases not matched to a gene. The germline CDR1 and CDR2 sequences are SNHLY and FYNNEI. CDR3 in DNA: TGTGCCAGCAGAGAAAGGGGGCAGGGGGCCATCCCCTACGAGCAGTACTTC. Protein product: CASRERGQGAIPYEQYF.

On this clone: A read error may produce the germline difference seen at one junction end. The chain combines TRBV18 with TRBJ2-5; TRBD1 is a possible D gene (6 bases). CDR3 length: 14 amino acids. Germline CDR1 and CDR2: KGHSH and LQKENI. Written as DNA, the CDR3 is TGTGCCAGCTCGCCACAGGGCAGGAGAGAGACCCAGTACTTC. Translating gives CASSPQGRRETQYF.

Here the CDR3 DNA reads TGCGCCAGCAGGGCCAGGGGGAACACTGAAGCTTTCTTT. Protein product: CASRARGNTEAFF. The J gene is TRBJ1-1, the V gene TRBV4-3, with D tentatively TRBD1 (6 bases). CDR1 and CDR2 from the germline V gene are LGHNA and YSLEER. CDR3 length: 13 residues. Deletions cut 6 bases from V and 1 base from J, with 9 bases between.

The gene calls are TRBV6-5 and TRBJ2-7, with TRBD2 as a possible D gene (6 bases). V was shortened by 6 bases and J by 6 bases, with 15 bases between the two germline ends. The CDR3 extends over 13 amino acids. Germline CDR1 and CDR2: MNHEY and SVGAGI. The CDR3 loop is CASRRLDPSEQYF. CDR3 bases: TGTGCCAGCAGACGACTAGATCCCAGCGAGCAGTACTTC.

The chain links TRBV29-1 to TRBJ2-7, with 9 bases matching TRBD1. There are 13 residues in the CDR3. In germline, CDR1 is SQVTM, CDR2 ANQGSEA. Trimming cost V 6 bases and J 5 bases; bases outside gene matches: 8. CDR3 sequence (DNA): TGCAGCGTCCCGGGACAGGGCGGACACGAGCAGTACTTC. This codes for CSVPGQGGHEQYF.

The chain links TRBV7-2 to TRBJ2-2; possible D gene TRBD2, 5 bases. Germline V lookup: CDR1 SGHTA, CDR2 FQGNSA. Trimming removed 6 bases at V and 1 base at J, with 12 bases between. The CDR3 is made up of 15 amino acids. CDR3 sequence reads: CASRTTGMNTGELFF. The CDR3 DNA reads TGTGCCAGCAGAACGACCGGGATGAACACCGGGGAGCTGTTTTTT. The full variable domain, its missing parts supplied by reference TRBV7-2 and TRBJ2-2, is GAGVSQSPSNKVTEKGKDVELRCDPISGHTALYWYRQSLGQGLEFLIYFQGNSAPDKSGLPSDRFSAERTGGSVSTLTIQRTQQEDSAVYLCASRTTGMNTGELFFGEGSRLTVL.